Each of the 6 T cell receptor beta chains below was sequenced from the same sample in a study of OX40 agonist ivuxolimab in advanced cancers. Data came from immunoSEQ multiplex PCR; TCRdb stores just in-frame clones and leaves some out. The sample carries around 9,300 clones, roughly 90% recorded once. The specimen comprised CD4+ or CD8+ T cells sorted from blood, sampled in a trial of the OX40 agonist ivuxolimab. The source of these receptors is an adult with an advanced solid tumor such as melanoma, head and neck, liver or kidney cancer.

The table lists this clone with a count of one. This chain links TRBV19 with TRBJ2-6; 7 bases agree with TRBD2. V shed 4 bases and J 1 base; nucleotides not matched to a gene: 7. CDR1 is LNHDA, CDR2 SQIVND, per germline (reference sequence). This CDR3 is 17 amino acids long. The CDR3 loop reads CASSTLAGVSGANVLTF. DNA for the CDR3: TGTGCCAGTAGTACCCTTGCGGGAGTGTCTGGGGCCAACGTCCTGACTTTC. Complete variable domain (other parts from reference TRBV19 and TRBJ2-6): DGGITQSPKYLFRKEGQNVTLSCEQNLNHDAMYWYRQDPGQGLRLIYYSQIVNDFQKGDIAEGYSVSREKKESFPLTVTSAQKNPTAFYLCASSTLAGVSGANVLTFGAGSRLTVL.

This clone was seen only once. The CDR3 coding sequence is TGTGCCACCAGCGAAGGGTTCAATCAGCCCCAGCATTTT. Protein product: CATSEGFNQPQHF. The J gene is TRBJ1-5, the V gene TRBV15; D gene unclear. The germline V and J ends were trimmed by 5 bases and 3 bases, with 8 bases remaining between them. The CDR3 has 13 amino acids. From germline, CDR1 is LNHNV and CDR2 YYDKDF (reference sequence).

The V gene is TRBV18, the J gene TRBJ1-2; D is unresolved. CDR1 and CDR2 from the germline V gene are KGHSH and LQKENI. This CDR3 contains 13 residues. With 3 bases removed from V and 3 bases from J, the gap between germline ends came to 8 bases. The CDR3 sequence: CASSPGSDYGYTF. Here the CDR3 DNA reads TGTGCCAGCTCACCGGGCAGCGACTATGGCTACACCTTC.

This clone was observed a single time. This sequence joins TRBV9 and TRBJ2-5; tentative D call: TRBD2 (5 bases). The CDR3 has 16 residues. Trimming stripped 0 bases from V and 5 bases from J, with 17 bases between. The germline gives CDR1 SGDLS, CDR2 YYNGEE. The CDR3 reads CASSVGSAERTETQYF. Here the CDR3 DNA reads TGTGCCAGCAGCGTAGGTTCAGCGGAACGTACGGAGACCCAGTACTTC.

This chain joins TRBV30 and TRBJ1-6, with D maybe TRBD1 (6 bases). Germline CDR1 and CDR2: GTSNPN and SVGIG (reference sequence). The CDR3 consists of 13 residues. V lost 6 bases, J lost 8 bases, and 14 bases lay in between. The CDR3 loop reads CACSLDRDSPLHF. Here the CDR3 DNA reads TGTGCCTGTAGTTTGGACAGAGATTCACCCCTCCACTTT.

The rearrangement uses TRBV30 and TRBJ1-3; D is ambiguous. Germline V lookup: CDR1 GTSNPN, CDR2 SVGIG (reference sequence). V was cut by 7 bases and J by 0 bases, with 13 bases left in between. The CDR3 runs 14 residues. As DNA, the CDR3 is TGTGCCTCGAGAGGCGACAACTCTGGAAACACCATATATTTT. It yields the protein CASRGDNSGNTIYF.